This T cell receptor (beta chain) was recovered during a study of tumor-infiltrating lymphocytes in primary liver carcinoma. Study-wide background: The patient group consisted of men and women aged 30 to 69 years. Study-wide points: A significantly higher top-250-clone fraction was found in tumors than in blood (p = 0.039).

Points on this clonotype: Its specificity is unknown. Germline is not matched at one junction end, which may reflect a read error.

The CDR3 loop spans 20 amino acids. From germline, CDR1 is MNHEY and CDR2 SVGEGT. Investigators took RNA and DNA out together from approximately 22-30 mg of unsorted bulk tissue. For each tumor, five separate regions were sampled. Priming with a constant-region primer yielded TCR beta cDNA from about 510 ng total RNA. Construction of TCR beta libraries relied on three successive nested multiplex PCR rounds employing slightly modified ARM-PCR. TRBV1-TRBV30 forward primers paired with a C-beta reverse primer were used in the first two PCR rounds, which ran approximately 10 cycles each. A single record per CDR3 protein comes from TCRdb applying MiXCR to the multiplex PCR reads. Of 20,000 to 25,000 distinct CDR3 sequences in the sample, nearly 80% were seen once.

The chain recombines TRBV6-2 or TRBV6-3 with TRBJ2-1, with D possibly being TRBD1 or TRBD2 (5 bases each). This sequence originates from a woman in her twenties or thirties with primary liver carcinoma and hepatitis B virus infection. The material sequenced was liver tumor tissue from sampling region 1. As for subset: tumor region T1, superior pole. As DNA, the CDR3 is TGTGCCAGAAGTTACGGCAGTGCGGGTCTAGCAGCAGGGCCTAACAATGAGCAGTTCTTC. It codes for CARSYGSAGLAAGPNNEQFF.